This entry lists 27 T cell receptor beta chains sequenced from one sample in a study of shared T cell receptors in the human thymus. Some clones are missing from TCRdb's copy, which holds only in-frame ones; the method was immunoSEQ multiplex PCR. The table has more than 550,000 clones, 70% to 90% seen once. The sample was also linked to a second study, of human thymus T cells.

Sequenced material: thymocytes. These receptors were taken from a girl under three years old with a congenital heart defect.

This chain links TRBV12-5 with TRBJ1-2; D is undetermined. Germline V lookup: CDR1 LGHNT, CDR2 FRNRAP. The CDR3 totals 20 residues. V lost 6 bases and J 6 bases, leaving 35 bases between the germline ends. CDR3 protein: CASGRLFSPVRRRRTDGYTF. The CDR3 DNA reads TGTGCTAGTGGCCGCCTTTTTTCCCCCGTTCGCCGACGGAGGACGGATGGCTACACCTTC.

This chain joins TRBV7-9 and TRBJ1-2; tentative D call: TRBD1 (5 bases). This CDR3 has 13 residues. CDR1 is SEHNR and CDR2 is FQNEAQ in the germline V gene (reference sequence). Trimming removed 4 bases from V and 4 bases from J, with 10 bases in between. The DNA for the CDR3 is TGTGCCAGCAGCTATGAAGGGGTCTATGGCTACACCTTC. Amino acids: CASSYEGVYGYTF.

The genes are TRBV18 and TRBJ1-6; 7 bases are a match to TRBD1. The CDR3 runs 14 residues. V shed 5 bases, J shed 7 bases, and the junction held 5 bases outside the gene matches. Per the germline V gene, CDR1 is KGHSH and CDR2 is LQKENI. The CDR3 protein is CASSTGTANSPLHF. DNA of the CDR3: TGTGCCAGCTCAACAGGGACAGCGAATTCACCCCTCCACTTT.

For this clone: The junction and the germline gene differ at one end; a read error may be behind it. This same CDR3 is encoded by further DNA sequences in the sample. The rearrangement uses TRBV2 and TRBJ1-6; D gene ambiguous. Germline CDR1 SNHLY, CDR2 FYNNEI. This CDR3 contains 16 residues. CDR3 region: CASTRTGSSYNSPLHF. CDR3 nucleotide sequence: TGTGCCAGCACCAGAACGGGGAGCTCCTATAATTCCCCCCTCCACTTT.

The CDR3: CASSQDTSTNTEAFF. The CDR3 DNA reads TGCGCCAGCAGCCAAGATACGAGCACGAACACTGAAGCTTTCTTT. The V and J genes are TRBV4-1 and TRBJ1-1, with D unclear. The CDR3 is made up of 15 amino acids. V lost 0 bases and J lost 1, with 9 bases in between. The germline V gene has CDR1 MGHRA and CDR2 YSYEKL.

The rearrangement joins TRBV11-2 to TRBJ2-1, with D possibly matching TRBD1 (6 bases). V gave up 7 bases and J gave up 3 bases, with 13 bases separating them. CDR3 length equals 14 residues. Germline V gene lookup returns CDR1 SGHAT and CDR2 FQNNGV. CDR3 sequence reads: CASTPTGFYNEQFF. CDR3 coding DNA: TGTGCCAGCACCCCCACAGGGTTCTACAATGAGCAGTTCTTC.

V gene TRBV6-5 combines with J gene TRBJ2-1; 8 bases fit TRBD2. J gave up 1 base and V 7 bases, and 6 bases lay outside the gene matches. CDR1 MNHEY and CDR2 SVGAGI come from the germline V gene. The CDR3 consists of 15 residues. The chain's CDR3 is CASTSGGGSYNEQFF. The CDR3 DNA sequence: TGTGCCAGCACCTCCGGGGGGGGATCCTACAATGAGCAGTTCTTC.

The chain combines TRBV7-9 with TRBJ1-1; no reliable D call. V shed 2 bases and J shed 13 bases, with 14 bases lying between them. Germline V gene lookup returns CDR1 SEHNR and CDR2 FQNEAQ (reference sequence). CDR3 length: 12 amino acids. The CDR3 DNA is TGTGCCAGCAGCTTAAGCAGACTACCTCTTTTCTTT. Translation gives CASSLSRLPLFF.

CDR3 loop: CASGHTGDLLRGELFF. Here the CDR3 DNA reads TGTGCCAGCGGACATACAGGGGACCTATTGCGGGGGGAGCTGTTTTTT. The J gene is TRBJ2-2, the V gene TRBV7-8; TRBD1 agrees at 7 bases. Germline V gene lookup returns CDR1 SGHVS and CDR2 FQNEAQ. Germline trimming cut 8 bases from V and 8 bases from J; bases unmatched to any gene: 17. The CDR3 covers 16 residues.

The sample holds one count of this clone. This rearrangement joins TRBV6-5 to TRBJ2-7, with 9 positions matching TRBD1. V shed 7 bases and J 3 bases; nucleotides not matched to a gene: 7. The CDR3 has 14 residues. Germline CDR1 MNHEY, CDR2 SVGAGI. CDR3 protein: CASIHRDRDYEQYF. The DNA for the CDR3 is TGTGCCAGCATACACCGGGACAGGGACTACGAGCAGTACTTC.

The gene calls are TRBV30 and TRBJ2-1; D remains ambiguous. The length of the CDR3 is 15 residues. Deletions cut 0 bases from V and 9 bases from J, with 18 bases between. The germline V gene has CDR1 GTSNPN and CDR2 SVGIG (reference sequence). CDR3 in amino acids: CAWSVISKRSCEQFF. CDR3 coding DNA: TGTGCCTGGAGTGTAATAAGTAAGAGGAGTTGTGAGCAGTTCTTC.

V is TRBV25-1 and J is TRBJ2-1; 8 positions match TRBD1. From germline, CDR1 is MGHDK and CDR2 SYGVNS. This CDR3 is 13 amino acids long. The V gene end was trimmed by 6 bases and the J gene end by 6 bases; junction bases not matched to a gene: 4. The CDR3 coding sequence is TGTGCCAGCAGGACAGGGGCTGGCAATGAGCAGTTCTTC. Encoded protein: CASRTGAGNEQFF. The whole variable domain, filled in from reference TRBV25-1 and TRBJ2-1, reads EADIYQTPRYLVIGTGKKITLECSQTMGHDKMYWYQQDPGMELHLIHYSYGVNSTEKGDLSSESTVSRIRTEHFPLTLESARPSHTSQYLCASRTGAGNEQFFGPGTRLTVL.

The rearrangement uses TRBV2 and TRBJ1-1; 7 bases match TRBD1. The CDR3 runs to 13 residues. V shed 11 bases, J shed 4 bases, and the junction held 10 bases outside the gene matches. Germline assignment: CDR1 SNHLY and CDR2 FYNNEI. The CDR3 sequence is CAPATGRGTEAFF. The CDR3 DNA reads TGTGCCCCTGCGACAGGGCGGGGCACTGAAGCTTTCTTT.

This clone was observed a single time. This rearrangement joins TRBV6-5 to TRBJ1-1; 7 bases align to TRBD1. The CDR3 is 12 amino acids. Germline CDR1 and CDR2: MNHEY and SVGAGI. Germline trimming cut 5 bases from V and 11 bases from J; bases unmatched to any gene: 8. The DNA of the CDR3 is TGTGCCAGCAGTACCCACAGGGGCGACGCTTTCTTT. It translates to CASSTHRGDAFF.

The chain is built from TRBV5-4 and TRBJ1-1; D may be TRBD1 (5 bases). This CDR3 region has 15 residues. With 0 bases removed from V and 6 bases from J, the gap between germline ends came to 15 bases. The germline CDR1 and CDR2 sequences are SGHNT and YYREEE (reference sequence). CDR3 loop: CASSLEQGGSPEAFF. CDR3 nucleotide sequence: TGTGCCAGCAGCTTGGAGCAGGGTGGCTCTCCTGAAGCTTTCTTT.

On this clone itself: Germline is not matched at one junction end, which may reflect a read error. The chain is built from TRBV4-3 and TRBJ1-2; D remains unclear. The germline CDR1 and CDR2 sequences are LGHNA and YSLEER. The CDR3 consists of 17 residues. In DNA form, the CDR3 reads TGCGCCAACAGCTTAGGTTTAGGGAGGGTGGATTACTATGGCTACACCTTC. It specifies CANSLGLGRVDYYGYTF.

The rearrangement links TRBV25-1 to TRBJ1-1; maybe TRBD1 (5 bases). The CDR3 consists of 15 residues. V shed 4 bases and J shed 1 base, with 13 bases lying between them. Germline values: CDR1 MGHDK, CDR2 SYGVNS. The CDR3 protein is CASSARQKENTEAFF. DNA for the CDR3: TGTGCCAGCAGTGCCCGACAGAAAGAGAACACTGAAGCTTTCTTT.

The chain joins TRBV19 to TRBJ2-7, with a weak D call TRBD1 (7 bases). From germline, CDR1 is LNHDA and CDR2 SQIVND (reference sequence). There are 14 residues in the CDR3. With 5 bases removed from V and 9 bases from J, the gap between germline ends came to 20 bases. The chain's CDR3 is CASSPEAGGIGQYF. For the CDR3, the DNA is TGTGCCAGTAGTCCGGAGGCAGGGGGGATTGGGCAGTACTTC.

The chain couples TRBV6-6 to TRBJ2-7; TRBD2 matches at 8 bases. From germline, CDR1 is MNHNY and CDR2 SVGAGI (reference sequence). This CDR3 contains 13 residues. With 4 bases clipped from V and 7 bases from J, the junction kept 6 bases outside the gene matches. CDR3 loop: CASSCGTSGEQYF. The CDR3 DNA reads as TGTGCCAGCAGTTGTGGGACTAGTGGTGAGCAGTACTTC.

The table lists this clone with a count of one. The chain is built from TRBV30 and TRBJ1-6; D unresolved. CDR1 GTSNPN and CDR2 SVGIG come from the germline V gene (reference sequence). The V gene lost 0 bases and the J gene lost 9 bases, with 18 bases spanning the gap. The length of the CDR3 is 16 residues. The CDR3 DNA is TGTGCCTGGAGTGTACCCTTACGACTTGACGTTTCACCCCTCCACTTT. Protein: CAWSVPLRLDVSPLHF.

The V call is TRBV11-2, the J call TRBJ1-1, with 7 positions matching TRBD1. Germline V gives CDR1 SGHAT, CDR2 FQNNGV. The CDR3 runs 17 residues. Trimming at V came to 5 bases and at J to 1 base, leaving 13 bases not matched to a gene. Here the CDR3 DNA reads TGTGCCAGCAGCCATAGTGAAAGGACAGGTTCGAACACTGAAGCTTTCTTT. Residues: CASSHSERTGSNTEAFF.

The chain has TRBV4-2 and TRBJ2-3; 9 bases match TRBD2. The CDR3 consists of 18 residues. The germline CDR1 and CDR2 sequences are LGHNA and YNFKEQ. V trimming: 0 bases; J trimming: 2 bases; junction bases outside the gene matches: 9. CDR3 nucleotide sequence: TGTGCCAGCAGCCAAGATATTAGGGCGGGGGGGCCCACAGATACGCAGTATTTT. Translated: CASSQDIRAGGPTDTQYF.

V is TRBV5-1 and J is TRBJ2-7; D is perhaps TRBD2 (5 bases). With 0 bases removed from V and 2 bases from J, the gap between germline ends came to 18 bases. The CDR3 sequence is 17 residues long. CDR1 is SGHRS, CDR2 YFSETQ, per germline. CDR3 sequence: CASSLAPRDESPYEQYF. CDR3 nucleotide sequence: TGCGCCAGCAGCTTGGCCCCCCGGGATGAGTCCCCCTACGAGCAGTACTTC.

The V and J genes are TRBV6-1 and TRBJ2-5; 8 bases align to TRBD2. Germline V lookup: CDR1 MNHNS, CDR2 SASEGT. This CDR3 has 14 amino acids. After removal of 1 base from V and 3 bases from J, the junction contained 1 base not matched to a gene. As DNA, the CDR3 is TGTGCCAGCAGTGAAGGAGCGGGGGAAGAGACCCAGTACTTC. Translating gives CASSEGAGEETQYF.

In this sample, this clone turned up once. The gene calls are TRBV27 and TRBJ2-2, with 7 nucleotides matching TRBD2. V was clipped by 8 bases and J by 0 bases; unmatched bases: 12. The CDR3 runs to 17 residues. CDR1 is MNHEY, CDR2 SMNVEV, per germline (reference sequence). DNA of the CDR3: TGTGCCAGCGCCCCGGGGGGTGGCAGAACGAACACCGGGGAGCTGTTTTTT. This translates into CASAPGGGRTNTGELFF.

The rearrangement links TRBV4-1 to TRBJ1-2; 9 bases match TRBD1. Germline V lookup: CDR1 MGHRA, CDR2 YSYEKL. After removal of 4 bases from V and 2 bases from J, the junction contained 11 bases not matched to a gene. This CDR3 is 17 amino acids long. The CDR3 coding sequence is TGCGCCAGCAGCCCAAGGACAGGGGTAATCTCGAACTATGGCTACACCTTC. It translates to CASSPRTGVISNYGYTF.

CDR3 loop: CASSRGAGGYTF. The CDR3 coding sequence is TGTGCCAGCAGTCGGGGGGCGGGAGGCTACACCTTC. V usage is TRBV25-1 and J usage is TRBJ1-2; a weak D match, TRBD1 (6 bases). The CDR3 covers 12 residues. Trimming removed 5 bases at V and 8 bases at J, with 12 bases between. Germline CDR1 is MGHDK and CDR2 is SYGVNS.